There are many counts of the clone carrying this T cell receptor (beta chain). TCRdb used MiXCR to reprocess the 5' RACE reads, holding one entry per CDR3 protein. The sample has about 220,000 distinct CDR3 sequences; about 7.5% are singletons. This specimen belongs to a study of identical twins. There are 17 residues in the CDR3. V lost 1 base and J lost 0, with 10 bases in between. Germline V gives CDR1 SGHAT, CDR2 FQNNGV. Another study also made use of these data, one on yellow fever vaccine responses in identical twins.

The source material was CD8+ T cells sorted from blood. The chain links TRBV11-2 to TRBJ1-6; D not resolved. The source of this sequence is a woman aged 18 to 35 in good health. The CDR3 region is CASSLGGLSSYNSPLHF. The CDR3 DNA reads TGTGCCAGCAGCTTAGGGGGTCTGAGCTCCTATAATTCACCCCTCCACTTT.